Below are 15 T cell receptor beta chains sequenced from a single sample in a study of T cell responses to AZD1222 COVID-19 vaccine. The table came from immunoSEQ multiplex PCR; TCRdb's copy has only in-frame clones and leaves some out. The table shows 100,000 to 150,000 clones, with about 91% occurring only once. The specimen comprised peripheral blood, sampled on day 0 of AZD1222 vaccination. Receptors were obtained from an adult in good health.

The chain combines TRBV7-9 with TRBJ2-1; D might be TRBD2 (6 bases). CDR3 length: 13 residues. Germline V CDR1 and CDR2: SEHNR, FQNEAQ (reference sequence). Trimming pared 3 bases from V and 9 bases from J, leaving 12 bases between. The CDR3 loop is CASSFVAEPEQFF. In DNA form, the CDR3 reads TGTGCCAGCAGCTTCGTAGCGGAGCCTGAGCAGTTCTTC.

This chain links TRBV5-5 with TRBJ1-2; the D is unclear. The V end was cut by 2 bases, the J end by 4 bases, with 15 bases between. Looked up from germline, CDR1 is SGHKS and CDR2 is YYEKEE (reference sequence). The CDR3 spans 15 residues. CDR3 protein: CASSLNRGLSYGYTF. Here the CDR3 DNA reads TGTGCCAGCAGCTTAAATCGAGGGCTCTCCTATGGCTACACCTTC.

This chain links TRBV7-9 with TRBJ1-1, with TRBD1 as a possible D gene (5 bases). Germline V gene sequence: CDR1 SEHNR, CDR2 FQNEAQ (reference sequence). The CDR3 loop spans 15 amino acids. The ends were cut back, 3 bases at V and 5 bases at J, with 16 bases in the middle. The CDR3 DNA sequence: TGTGCCAGCAGCTTTAGGGGCAGGCTGACGACTGAAGCTTTCTTT. It is translated as CASSFRGRLTTEAFF.

The CDR3 loop reads CASSPSRDSSYEQYF. The CDR3 DNA is TGCGCCAGCAGCCCAAGCCGGGACAGCTCCTACGAGCAGTACTTC. The chain joins TRBV5-1 to TRBJ2-7; TRBD1 agrees at 7 bases. The length of the CDR3 is 15 residues. CDR1 and CDR2 (germline): SGHRS, YFSETQ. Trimming took 4 bases from V and 0 from J; bases not matched to a gene: 7.

This chain connects TRBV12-3 or TRBV12-4 to TRBJ2-5; D may match TRBD1 or TRBD2 (5 bases each). There are 13 residues in the CDR3. The V end lost 5 bases, the J end lost 5 bases, and 12 bases lay between the germline ends. CDR3 bases: TGTGCCAGCAGTCCGGGATCAGGGGAGACCCAGTACTTC. It codes for CASSPGSGETQYF.

The chain recombines TRBV4-2 with TRBJ1-1, with 9 bases fitting TRBD1. Germline CDR1 and CDR2: LGHNA and YNFKEQ. The CDR3 length is 16 residues. V shed 4 bases, J shed 4 bases, and the junction held 10 bases outside the gene matches. The CDR3 nucleotides read TGTGCCAGCAGCCCCCCGGGACAGGGAGGGGGCACTGAAGCTTTCTTT. Protein: CASSPPGQGGGTEAFF.

This sequence joins TRBV10-2 and TRBJ2-1; 11 bases are a match to TRBD2. Germline loops: CDR1 WSHSY, CDR2 SAAADI. V lost 4 bases to trimming and J lost 9 bases; unmatched junction nucleotides: 8. CDR3 length: 15 amino acids. The CDR3 protein is CASSVLAGGSSEQFF. CDR3 DNA: TGCGCCAGCAGTGTGTTAGCGGGAGGGTCCTCTGAGCAGTTCTTC.

The chain is built from TRBV21-1 and TRBJ2-5; TRBD2 is taken as the D call from the table, unchecked against the DNA. TRBV21-1 is given as a pseudogene. This CDR3 is 18 amino acids long. The CDR3 region is CASSLAWGVRYLQETQYF. CDR3 nucleotides: TGTGCCAGCTCTCTCGCTTGGGGGGTTAGGTACCTACAAGAGACCCAGTACTTC.

This sequence joins TRBV5-1 and TRBJ2-2; tentative D call: TRBD1 (6 bases). Germline values: CDR1 SGHRS, CDR2 YFSETQ. V was cut by 1 base and J by 1 base, with 8 bases left in between. The CDR3 spans 15 residues. CDR3 residues: CASSLPQGNTGELFF. Here the CDR3 DNA reads TGCGCCAGCAGCTTGCCACAGGGGAACACCGGGGAGCTGTTTTTT.

A single count supports this clone. This chain links TRBV5-1 with TRBJ1-2, with 8 bases matching TRBD1. Germline CDR1 SGHRS, CDR2 YFSETQ. V was clipped by 4 bases and J by 5 bases; unmatched bases: 10. The CDR3 totals 15 residues. The chain's CDR3 is CASSQGQGGYYGYTF. CDR3 bases: TGCGCCAGCAGCCAAGGACAGGGAGGGTATTATGGCTACACCTTC. Combining the CDR3 with reference TRBV5-1 and TRBJ1-2 gives the whole variable domain KAGVTQTPRYLIKTRGQQVTLSCSPISGHRSVSWYQQTPGQGLQFLFEYFSETQRNKGNFPGRFSGRQFSNSRSEMNVSTLELGDSALYLCASSQGQGGYYGYTFGSGTRLTVV.

The genes are TRBV19 and TRBJ2-1, with a possible D match to TRBD2 (5 bases). Trimming cost V 4 bases and J 5 bases, with 9 bases left between them. The germline gives CDR1 LNHDA, CDR2 SQIVND (reference sequence). The CDR3 totals 13 residues. CDR3 residues: CASSRPRDNEQFF. CDR3 in DNA: TGTGCCAGTAGTAGGCCGCGGGACAATGAGCAGTTCTTC.

The chain has TRBV7-8 and TRBJ2-1; D not certain. CDR3 size: 11 residues. The germline V gene has CDR1 SGHVS and CDR2 FQNEAQ. Trimming removed 5 bases from V and 5 bases from J, with 4 bases in between. The CDR3 DNA reads TGTGCCAGCAGCCGCAACAATGAGCAGTTCTTC. Translation gives CASSRNNEQFF.

The J gene is TRBJ1-2, the V gene TRBV5-4, with 10 bases aligning to TRBD1. CDR3 length: 14 amino acids. Unmatched junction bases numbered 2, after V lost 1 base and J lost 5 bases. The germline gives CDR1 SGHNT, CDR2 YYREEE (reference sequence). CDR3 DNA sequence: TGTGCCAGCAGCTTGAGGACAGGGGGATATGGCTACACCTTC. Its translation: CASSLRTGGYGYTF.

The gene calls are TRBV12-3 or TRBV12-4 and TRBJ1-1; D unresolved. There are 11 residues in the CDR3. Trimming stripped 5 bases from V and 10 bases from J, with 11 bases between. The CDR3 nucleotides are TGTGCCAGCAGTCTAGGGTGGGGAGCTTTCTTT. Translated, it gives CASSLGWGAFF.

The chain links TRBV7-2 to TRBJ2-5; D could derive from TRBD1 or TRBD2 (6 bases each). The V and J ends lost 5 bases and 4 bases respectively, with 20 bases between them. The length of the CDR3 is 16 residues. CDR1 is SGHTA, CDR2 FQGNSA, per germline. CDR3: CASSHDTWGAGETQYF. CDR3 in DNA: TGTGCCAGCAGCCACGACACATGGGGGGCTGGAGAGACCCAGTACTTC. Full variable domain (rest looked up from reference TRBV7-2 and TRBJ2-5): GAGVSQSPSNKVTEKGKDVELRCDPISGHTALYWYRQSLGQGLEFLIYFQGNSAPDKSGLPSDRFSAERTGGSVSTLTIQRTQQEDSAVYLCASSHDTWGAGETQYFGPGTRLLVL.